Listed below are T cell receptor beta chains from one sample, sequenced in a study of control samples from healthy donors and cancer patients. Produced via immunoSEQ multiplex PCR; TCRdb's table is partial and in-frame only. The sample consists of some 130,000 clones, roughly 92% of them appearing once. Sequencing was done on a sample of blood. These receptors originate from a man in his late teens or twenties in good health. CDR3s include the opening cysteine and the closing phenylalanine or tryptophan. The D gene is left open where the match is weak.

V: TRBV2; length: 16; J: TRBJ2-6; D: -; DNA: TGTGCCAGCAGTGAGGGCCCCCGGTCTGGGGCCAACGTCCTGACTTTC; CDR3: CASSEGPRSGANVLTF
V: TRBV29-1; length: 15; J: TRBJ2-3; D: -; DNA: TGCAGCGTTGAGTTCCCAACAGAGAACCCAGATACGCAGTATTTT; CDR3: CSVEFPTENPDTQYF
V: TRBV4-1; length: 19; J: TRBJ2-3; D: TRBD2; DNA: TGCGCCAGCAGCCAAGAATGGATGCCTAGCGGGGGGCGTAGAGATACGCAGTATTTT; CDR3: CASSQEWMPSGGRRDTQYF
V: TRBV10-3; length: 13; J: TRBJ2-7; D: -; DNA: TGTGCCATCGCGGGACGAGTAGCCTACGAGCAGTACTTC; CDR3: CAIAGRVAYEQYF
V: TRBV4-1; length: 16; J: TRBJ2-1; D: TRBD2; DNA: TGCGCCAGCAGCCGCATCGGGACTAGCGAGGTCAATGAGCAGTTCTTC; CDR3: CASSRIGTSEVNEQFF
V: TRBV6-5; length: 15; J: TRBJ1-2; D: TRBD1; DNA: TGTGCCAGCACCTCTGTAAGGGACAGGTCCTATGGCTACACCTTC; CDR3: CASTSVRDRSYGYTF
V: TRBV7-9; length: 14; J: TRBJ1-2; D: TRBD1; DNA: TGTGCCAGCAGCCCAGGGACAGGGGGCGAAGGCTACACCTTC; CDR3: CASSPGTGGEGYTF
V: TRBV9; length: 18; J: TRBJ2-1; D: TRBD1; DNA: TGTGCCAGCAGCGCCGGGACAGGGTCATGGAGCTCCTACAATGAGCAGTTCTTC; CDR3: CASSAGTGSWSSYNEQFF
V: TRBV18; length: 16; J: TRBJ2-5; D: -; DNA: TGTGCCAGCTCACCGCGATTCACCCACCTGACAGAGACCCAGTACTTC; CDR3: CASSPRFTHLTETQYF
V: TRBV2; length: 13; J: TRBJ1-3; D: -; DNA: TGTGCCAGCACCGGGGGGCTAGGAAACACCATATATTTT; CDR3: CASTGGLGNTIYF
V: TRBV28; length: 14; J: TRBJ1-2; D: -; DNA: TGTGCCAGCAGTTCTCCGGGACAATACTATGGCTACACCTTC; CDR3: CASSSPGQYYGYTF
V: TRBV5-1; length: 14; J: TRBJ2-2; D: -; DNA: TGCGCCAGCAGCTTTACAGAATCCACCGGGGAGCTGTTTTTT; CDR3: CASSFTESTGELFF